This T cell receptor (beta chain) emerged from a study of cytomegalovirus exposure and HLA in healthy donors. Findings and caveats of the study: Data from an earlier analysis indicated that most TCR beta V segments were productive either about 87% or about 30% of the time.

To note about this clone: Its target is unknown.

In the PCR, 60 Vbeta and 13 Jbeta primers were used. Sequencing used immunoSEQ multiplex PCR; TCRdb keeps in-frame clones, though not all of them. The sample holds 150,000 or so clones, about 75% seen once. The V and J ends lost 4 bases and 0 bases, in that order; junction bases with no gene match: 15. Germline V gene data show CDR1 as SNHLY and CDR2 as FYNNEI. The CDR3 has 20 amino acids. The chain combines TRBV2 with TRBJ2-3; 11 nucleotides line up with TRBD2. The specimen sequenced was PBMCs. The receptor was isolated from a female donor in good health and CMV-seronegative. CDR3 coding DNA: TGTGCCAGCAGTGGCCCACTAGCGGGAGCCCCGTGTGCTAGCACAGATACGCAGTATTTT. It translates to CASSGPLAGAPCASTDTQYF. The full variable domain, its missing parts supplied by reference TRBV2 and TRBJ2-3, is EPEVTQTPSHQVTQMGQEVILRCVPISNHLYFYWYRQILGQKVEFLVSFYNNEISEKSEIFDDQFSVERPDGSNFTLKIRSTKLEDSAMYFCASSGPLAGAPCASTDTQYFGPGTRLTVL.